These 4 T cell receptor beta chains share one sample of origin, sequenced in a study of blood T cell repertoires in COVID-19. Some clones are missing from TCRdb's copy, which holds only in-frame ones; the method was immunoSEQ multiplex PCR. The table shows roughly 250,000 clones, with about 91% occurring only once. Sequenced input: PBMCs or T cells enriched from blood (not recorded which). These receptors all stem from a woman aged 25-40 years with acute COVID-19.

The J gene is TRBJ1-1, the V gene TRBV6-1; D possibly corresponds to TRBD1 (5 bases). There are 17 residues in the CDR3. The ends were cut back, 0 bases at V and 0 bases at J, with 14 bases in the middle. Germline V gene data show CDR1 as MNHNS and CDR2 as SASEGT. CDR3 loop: CASSEAGGWGVNTEAFF. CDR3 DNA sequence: TGTGCCAGCAGTGAAGCTGGGGGATGGGGGGTGAACACTGAAGCTTTCTTT.

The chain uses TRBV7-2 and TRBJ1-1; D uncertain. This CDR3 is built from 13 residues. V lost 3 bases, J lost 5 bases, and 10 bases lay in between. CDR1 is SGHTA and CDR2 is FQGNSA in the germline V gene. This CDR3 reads CASSFGWSTEAFF. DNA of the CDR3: TGTGCCAGCAGCTTCGGGTGGTCTACTGAAGCTTTCTTT.

CDR3 sequence reads: CASSATRQGFAEAFF. Here the CDR3 DNA reads TGTGCCAGCAGCGCCACGCGCCAGGGGTTCGCTGAAGCTTTCTTT. This chain connects TRBV21-1 to TRBJ1-1; the table assigns TRBD1, which was not confirmed against the DNA. TRBV21-1 is marked as a pseudogene. CDR3 length equals 15 residues.

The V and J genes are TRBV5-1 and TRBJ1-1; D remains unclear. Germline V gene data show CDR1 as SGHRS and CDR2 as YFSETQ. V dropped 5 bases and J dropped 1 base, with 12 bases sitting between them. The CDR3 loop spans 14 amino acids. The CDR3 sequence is CASSQASPNTEAFF. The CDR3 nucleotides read TGCGCCAGCAGTCAGGCTAGCCCGAACACTGAAGCTTTCTTT.